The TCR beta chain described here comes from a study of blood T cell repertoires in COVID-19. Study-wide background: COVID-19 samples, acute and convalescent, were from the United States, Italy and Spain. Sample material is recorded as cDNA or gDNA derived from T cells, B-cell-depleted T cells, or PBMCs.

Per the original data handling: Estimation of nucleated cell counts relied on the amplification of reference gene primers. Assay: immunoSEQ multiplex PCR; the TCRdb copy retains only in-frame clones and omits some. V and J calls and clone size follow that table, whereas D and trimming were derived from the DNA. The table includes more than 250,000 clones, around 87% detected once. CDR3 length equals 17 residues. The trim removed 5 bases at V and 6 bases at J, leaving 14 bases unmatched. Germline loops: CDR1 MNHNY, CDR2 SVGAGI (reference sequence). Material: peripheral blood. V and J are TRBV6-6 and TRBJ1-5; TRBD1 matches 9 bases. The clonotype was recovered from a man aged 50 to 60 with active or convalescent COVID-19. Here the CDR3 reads CASSQRWDRVRAQPQHF. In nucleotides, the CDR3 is TGTGCCAGCAGTCAGAGGTGGGACAGGGTCCGGGCTCAGCCCCAGCATTTT.